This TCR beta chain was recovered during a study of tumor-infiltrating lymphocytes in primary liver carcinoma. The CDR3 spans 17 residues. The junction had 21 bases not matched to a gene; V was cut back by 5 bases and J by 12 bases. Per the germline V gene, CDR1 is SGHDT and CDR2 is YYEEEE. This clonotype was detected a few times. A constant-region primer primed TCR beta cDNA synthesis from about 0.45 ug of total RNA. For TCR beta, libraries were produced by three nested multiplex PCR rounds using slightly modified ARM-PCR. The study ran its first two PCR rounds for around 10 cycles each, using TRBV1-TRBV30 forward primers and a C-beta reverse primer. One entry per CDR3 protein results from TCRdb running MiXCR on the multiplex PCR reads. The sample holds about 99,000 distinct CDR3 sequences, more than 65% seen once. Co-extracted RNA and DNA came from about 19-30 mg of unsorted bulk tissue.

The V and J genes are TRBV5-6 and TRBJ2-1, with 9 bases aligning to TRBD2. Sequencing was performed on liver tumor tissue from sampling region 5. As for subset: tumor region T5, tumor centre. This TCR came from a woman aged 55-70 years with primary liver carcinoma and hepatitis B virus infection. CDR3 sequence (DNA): TGTGCCAGCAGTTTGTACCCCCCTCGGAGTAGCGGGAGAGGGCAGTTCTTC. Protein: CASSLYPPRSSGRGQFF.